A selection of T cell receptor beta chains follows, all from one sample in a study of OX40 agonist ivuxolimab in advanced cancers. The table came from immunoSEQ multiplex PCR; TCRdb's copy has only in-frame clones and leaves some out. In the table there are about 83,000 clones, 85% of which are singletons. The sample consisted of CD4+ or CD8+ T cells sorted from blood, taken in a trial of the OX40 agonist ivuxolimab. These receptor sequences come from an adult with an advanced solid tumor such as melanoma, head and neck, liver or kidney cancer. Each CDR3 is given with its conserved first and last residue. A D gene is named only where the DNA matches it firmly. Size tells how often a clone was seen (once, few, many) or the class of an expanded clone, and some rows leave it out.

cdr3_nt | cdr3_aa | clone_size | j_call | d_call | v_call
TGTGCCAGCAGCTTACTCAGGGGCTTCGGGGAGCTGTTTTTT | CASSLLRGFGELFF | NA | TRBJ2-2 | NA | TRBV7-8
TGTGCCAGCAGCCGGGACAGGGCAAACACCGGGGAGCTGTTTTTT | CASSRDRANTGELFF | NA | TRBJ2-2 | TRBD1 | TRBV6-1
TGCGCCAGCAGCCCCCGCCAGGGCCACACTGAAGCTTTCTTT | CASSPRQGHTEAFF | few | TRBJ1-1 | NA | TRBV4-1
TGTGCCAGCAGCTTAGGGGACATCTCTGGGGCCAACGTCCTGACTTTC | CASSLGDISGANVLTF | NA | TRBJ2-6 | NA | TRBV7-8
TGTGCTAGTGGTTTGGTACAGGGGGGGGAGGCCCAGTACTTC | CASGLVQGGEAQYF | NA | TRBJ2-5 | NA | TRBV12-5
TGTGCCAGCAGCTTAGAGGGGACGGCGATGAACACTGAAGCTTTCTTT | CASSLEGTAMNTEAFF | NA | TRBJ1-1 | NA | TRBV11-2
TGTGCCAGCAGTTTGTCGGGACAAACTTCACCCCTCCACTTT | CASSLSGQTSPLHF | NA | TRBJ1-6 | NA | TRBV28
TGTGCCATCAGTGTAAGGCAGAGCGACGGCTACACCTTC | CAISVRQSDGYTF | few | TRBJ1-2 | NA | TRBV10-3
TGCGCCAGCAGCTACCCCATCCTGACTAGCGGGGGTGAAGATACGCAGTATTTT | CASSYPILTSGGEDTQYF | NA | TRBJ2-3 | TRBD2 | TRBV5-1
TGTGCCAGCAGCCAACAGCACTTTAACTATGGCTACACCTTC | CASSQQHFNYGYTF | once | TRBJ1-2 | NA | TRBV14
TGTGCCAGCAGCTTAATCCCGGCGGACTATGGCTACACCTTC | CASSLIPADYGYTF | NA | TRBJ1-2 | NA | TRBV5-4
TGTGCCAGCAGCGTAGAGGGACAGGGATTCTACGAGCAGTACTTC | CASSVEGQGFYEQYF | NA | TRBJ2-7 | TRBD1 | TRBV9